This T cell receptor beta chain was profiled in a study of cytomegalovirus exposure and HLA in healthy donors. General study results and limits: Reports credit the classifier with highly specific, highly sensitive diagnosis of cytomegalovirus status.

The CDR3 covers 17 residues. Looked up from germline, CDR1 is SGHRS and CDR2 is YFSETQ. The junction had 8 bases not matched to a gene; V was cut back by 2 bases and J by 0 bases. A remark on this clone: What it binds is unknown.

Using immunoSEQ multiplex PCR, the repertoire was profiled, and TCRdb retains in-frame clones only, with some absent. The top ten hold 2.5% to 3% of the sample, which has more than 150,000 clones, 88% seen once. The clonotype originates from a man aged 18 to 30 in good health and CMV-seronegative. The sequencing sample was made of PBMCs. V and J are TRBV5-1 and TRBJ2-3; 8 bases match TRBD2. The CDR3 nucleotides are TGCGCCAGCAGCTTTTTTCCTAGCGGGTCAAGCACAGATACGCAGTATTTT. It specifies CASSFFPSGSSTDTQYF.